This TCR beta chain stems from a study of low-dose radiotherapy and immunotherapy resistance in tumors. Background on the study: Every two weeks patients got nivolumab 240 mg flat dose, plus ipilimumab 1 mg/kg every six weeks, intravenously. Patients received cyclophosphamide 200 mg/m2 intravenously every two weeks, the day before radiation-immunotherapy.

The time point is: after trial treatment. Treatment meaning: LDRT plus nivolumab, ipilimumab, low-dose cyclophosphamide and aspirin (RACIN trial). TRAV and TRBV primers primed cDNA for both TCRalpha and TCRbeta. The TCRs were subjected to amplification over around 19 PCR cycles employing a constant-region primer in conjunction with a V-primer adapter. TCRdb reprocessed the reads via MiXCR and lists one record per CDR3 protein. The data hold approximately 100,000 distinct CDR3 sequences, with around 21% observed a single time. Germline CDR1 SGHDT, CDR2 YYEEEE. V lost 0 bases and J 8 bases, leaving 14 bases between the germline ends. The CDR3 runs to 15 residues. This clonotype came up a few times.

The sequence was obtained from a male donor with prostate cancer. V gene TRBV5-6 combines with J gene TRBJ1-4; possible D gene TRBD1, 5 bases. The sequencing here drew on PBMCs, taken after low-dose radiotherapy plus immunotherapy. This chain's CDR3 is CASSLVGDLDEKLFF. The CDR3 coding sequence is TGTGCCAGCAGCTTGGTGGGGGATCTAGACGAAAAACTGTTTTTT.